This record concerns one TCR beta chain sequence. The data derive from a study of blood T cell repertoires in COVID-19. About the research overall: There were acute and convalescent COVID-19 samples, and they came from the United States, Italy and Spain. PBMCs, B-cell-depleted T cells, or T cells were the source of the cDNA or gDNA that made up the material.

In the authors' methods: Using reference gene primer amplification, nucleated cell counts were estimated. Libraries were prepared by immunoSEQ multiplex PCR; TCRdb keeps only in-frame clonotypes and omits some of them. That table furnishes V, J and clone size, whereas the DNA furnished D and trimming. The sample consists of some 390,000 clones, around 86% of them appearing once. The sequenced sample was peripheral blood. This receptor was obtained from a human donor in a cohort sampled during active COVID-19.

Here the CDR3 DNA reads TGTGCCAGCAGCCATCATGAGCAGTTCTTC. Its protein product is CASSHHEQFF. This rearrangement joins TRBV2 to TRBJ2-1; D is uncertain. Looked up from germline, CDR1 is SNHLY and CDR2 is FYNNEI. The CDR3 has 10 amino acids. Trimming took off 6 bases at V and 8 bases at J, with 5 bases between the two ends.